The entry below gives a single T cell receptor (beta chain) sequence along with its context. Antigen unknown. The sample belongs to a study of CD8 T cells in Susac syndrome. The CDR3 totals 12 residues. With 0 bases removed from V and 7 bases from J, the gap between germline ends came to 7 bases. The germline V gene has CDR1 DFQATT and CDR2 SNEGSKA (reference sequence). cDNA came from roughly 0.5 to 1 ug RNA primed by random hexamers. TCRdb recomputed calls from the immunoSEQ multiplex PCR reads with MiXCR, one row per CDR3 protein. The sample has about 190,000 distinct CDR3 sequences, approximately 95% seen once; the top ten hold about 0.15%. Overall study results and limits: Clonal expansion of Susac CD8+ cells peaked in TEMRA cells, and it also peaked in active patients.

The sequencing input was CD8+ T cells from PBMCs. This TCR came from a human donor with Susac syndrome. This chain connects TRBV20-1 to TRBJ2-1, with no clear D. Here the CDR3 reads CSARDRTNEQFF. CDR3 nucleotide sequence: TGCAGTGCTAGAGATCGCACTAATGAGCAGTTCTTC.